This T cell receptor (beta chain) emerged from a study of blood T cell repertoires in COVID-19. Study as a whole: Samples taken during acute and convalescent COVID-19 were collected in the United States, Italy and Spain. T cells, B-cell-depleted T cells, or PBMCs provided the cDNA or gDNA that served as material.

Recruitment covered 20 to 25 US areas and drew participants whose ages spanned about 18 to 90 years. Cohort 3 donors were reported recovered after two negative PCRs, clearance, or symptom resolution. CDR3 length: 12 amino acids. V shed 11 bases and J 12 bases; nucleotides not matched to a gene: 16. Looked up from germline, CDR1 is MNHEY and CDR2 is SMNVEV (reference sequence). Clones were sequenced by immunoSEQ multiplex PCR, and TCRdb holds only the in-frame ones, with some missing. Among about 310,000 clones listed, over 75% were seen once. Input material: PBMCs or T cells enriched from blood (not recorded which). The sequence was collected from a woman in her forties who had recovered from COVID-19. V is TRBV27 and J is TRBJ2-7; 7 bases match TRBD2. The CDR3 protein is CAGKRDPPILYF. The DNA for the CDR3 is TGTGCCGGCAAGCGGGACCCTCCGATTTTGTACTTC.